Listed below are T cell receptor beta chains from one sample, sequenced in a study of blood T cell repertoires in COVID-19. Only in-frame clones appear in the TCRdb table, and some are missing; sequencing was by immunoSEQ multiplex PCR. The sample holds more than 40,000 clones, approximately 90% seen once. The specimen sequenced was peripheral blood. Every receptor here comes from a man aged 80 or over with acute or convalescent COVID-19. CDR3s include the opening cysteine and the closing phenylalanine or tryptophan. The D gene is left open where the match is weak. Clone size is shown for a subset of rows, as once, few, many or a class of expanded clone.

>.|TRBV3-1/TRBV3-2|once|TRBJ1-1
CASSQWRGPTEAFF
TGTGCCAGCAGCCAGTGGCGAGGCCCCACTGAAGCTTTCTTT
>.|TRBV19|.|TRBJ1-6
CASSIDRTGSLGPLHF
TGTGCCAGTAGTATAGATAGAACAGGCTCTCTCGGCCCCCTCCACTTT
>.|TRBV25-1|.|TRBJ1-6
CASSDGRRGPLHF
TGTGCCAGCAGTGACGGACGGCGGGGACCCCTCCACTTT
>.|TRBV10-3|once|TRBJ1-1
CAISNGAGWRGTEAFF
TGTGCCATCAGTAATGGGGCAGGGTGGAGGGGCACTGAAGCTTTCTTT
>.|TRBV9|.|TRBJ2-5
CASSVGGRVETQYF
TGTGCCAGCAGCGTAGGAGGTCGGGTTGAGACCCAGTACTTC
>TRBD1|TRBV6-2/TRBV6-3|.|TRBJ2-7
CASSRDRGIYEQYF
TGTGCCAGCAGTCGGGACAGGGGGATTTACGAGCAGTACTTC
>TRBD1|TRBV2|.|TRBJ2-5
CASSQRTGAIGETQYF
TGTGCCAGCAGTCAAAGGACAGGGGCCATCGGGGAGACCCAGTACTTC
>.|TRBV6-2/TRBV6-3|.|TRBJ1-1
CASSRNRRNTEAFF
TGTGCCAGCAGTAGGAACAGGAGGAACACTGAAGCTTTCTTT
>.|TRBV5-1|.|TRBJ1-1
CASSLGVNTEAFF
TGCGCCAGCAGCTTGGGAGTGAACACTGAAGCTTTCTTT
>.|TRBV5-1|.|TRBJ1-1
CASRGEGTEAFF
TGCGCCAGCAGGGGAGAAGGGACTGAAGCTTTCTTT
>TRBD1|TRBV10-3|.|TRBJ1-2
CAISESGQGAKGYYGYTF
TGTGCCATCAGTGAGTCAGGACAGGGGGCAAAGGGTTATTATGGCTACACCTTC
>TRBD1|TRBV5-6|.|TRBJ1-2
CASSWTGGSTVYGYTF
TGTGCCAGCAGCTGGACAGGGGGCTCAACGGTCTATGGCTACACCTTC
>.|TRBV2|.|TRBJ1-6
CASSTSKGLFNSPLHF
TGTGCCAGCTCCACAAGCAAGGGGTTATTTAATTCACCCCTCCACTTT
>.|TRBV19|.|TRBJ2-7
CASNLAPGYEQYF
TGTGCCAGTAACCTCGCCCCGGGCTACGAGCAGTACTTC
>TRBD2|TRBV7-9|.|TRBJ2-5
CASSFGTTKSETQYF
TGTGCCAGCAGCTTCGGGACTACAAAATCGGAGACCCAGTACTTC
>TRBD1|TRBV18|.|TRBJ1-2
CASSPLTGEGYTF
TGTGCCAGCTCACCCCTGACAGGGGAAGGCTACACCTTC
>TRBD1|TRBV27|.|TRBJ2-3
CASSFQTGGTDTQYF
TGTGCCAGCAGTTTCCAGACAGGGGGCACAGATACGCAGTATTTT
>TRBD2|TRBV12-3/TRBV12-4|.|TRBJ2-7
CASSFSGGGEQYF
TGTGCCAGCAGTTTTAGCGGGGGTGGCGAGCAGTACTTC
>TRBD1|TRBV18|.|TRBJ1-2
CASSPLDRVGYTF
TGTGCCAGCTCACCACTGGACAGGGTTGGCTACACCTTC
>.|TRBV6-4|few|TRBJ1-2
CASSDVSDYGYTF
TGTGCCAGCAGTGACGTGTCAGATTATGGCTACACCTTC
>TRBD1|TRBV11-3|.|TRBJ2-1
CASSLYGTGALNEQFF
TGTGCCAGCAGCTTATATGGGACAGGGGCTCTCAATGAGCAGTTCTTC
>TRBD2|TRBV5-1|.|TRBJ2-3
CASSLVASGGQDTQYF
TGCGCCAGCAGCTTGGTAGCTAGCGGGGGCCAAGATACGCAGTATTTT
>.|TRBV7-2|once|TRBJ2-3
CASSLGRFGTQYF
TGTGCCAGCAGCCTAGGGAGGTTTGGTACGCAGTATTTT
>TRBD1|TRBV2|.|TRBJ2-7
CASSLGTGSYEQYF
TGTGCCAGCAGTCTCGGGACAGGGTCCTACGAGCAGTACTTC
>TRBD1|TRBV7-3|.|TRBJ1-2
CASSLTGTDYGYTF
TGTGCCAGCAGCTTAACCGGGACAGACTATGGCTACACCTTC
>.|TRBV12-3/TRBV12-4|.|TRBJ1-3
CASRPTSGTIYF
TGTGCCAGCAGGCCGACATCGGGGACCATATATTTT
>.|TRBV5-1|.|TRBJ2-1
CASSLEARYNEQFF
TGCGCCAGCAGCTTGGAGGCTAGATACAATGAGCAGTTCTTC
>TRBD2|TRBV11-2|.|TRBJ2-3
CASSLASGLAGGTQYF
TGTGCCAGCAGCTTAGCTAGCGGGTTGGCGGGGGGGACGCAGTATTTT
>TRBD1|TRBV29-1|once|TRBJ2-3
CSVEKTGGGVDTQYF
TGCAGCGTTGAGAAAACAGGGGGCGGTGTCGATACGCAGTATTTT
>TRBD1|TRBV27|.|TRBJ2-1
CASSPGATGGYGEQFF
TGTGCCAGCAGTCCAGGGGCGACAGGGGGGTATGGTGAGCAGTTCTTC
>TRBD1|TRBV7-6|.|TRBJ1-6
CASSLQGGVGNSPLHF
TGTGCCAGCAGCTTACAGGGGGGAGTTGGTAATTCACCCCTCCACTTT
>TRBD1|TRBV2|.|TRBJ2-7
CASRRTGNYEQYF
TGTGCCAGCAGGAGGACAGGGAACTACGAGCAGTACTTC
>TRBD1|TRBV6-1|.|TRBJ2-7
CASSEGGQGNEQYF
TGTGCCAGCAGTGAAGGGGGACAGGGGAACGAGCAGTACTTC
>.|TRBV3-1/TRBV3-2|.|TRBJ2-5
CASSYSTQGPQYF
TGTGCCAGCAGTTACAGTACCCAGGGGCCCCAGTACTTC
>TRBD1|TRBV29-1|.|TRBJ2-7
CSVIPGTAEQYF
TGCAGCGTAATTCCCGGGACAGCCGAGCAGTACTTC
>TRBD1|TRBV14|.|TRBJ1-4
CASSTQGALNEKLFF
TGTGCCAGCAGCACCCAGGGGGCTCTAAATGAAAAACTGTTTTTT
>.|TRBV28|.|TRBJ2-1
CASSFFQGRGEQFF
TGTGCCAGCAGTTTTTTCCAGGGCCGCGGTGAGCAGTTCTTC
>TRBD1|TRBV10-2|.|TRBJ2-3
CASSESGQTQYF
TGCGCCAGTAGTGAGTCGGGACAGACGCAGTATTTT
>TRBD2|TRBV7-2|.|TRBJ2-1
CASSLVLAGGLNEQFF
TGTGCCAGCAGCTTAGTACTAGCGGGGGGGCTGAATGAGCAGTTCTTC
>.|TRBV30|.|TRBJ2-2
CAWSRGRGSFGELFF
TGTGCCTGGAGTAGGGGCAGGGGTAGTTTCGGGGAGCTGTTTTTT
>.|TRBV15|once|TRBJ1-2
CATSSTRGAGSVDGYTF
TGTGCCACCAGCTCCACCCGGGGGGCGGGCAGCGTCGATGGCTACACCTTC
>.|TRBV10-3|.|TRBJ1-1
CAISEQGNTEAFF
TGTGCCATCAGTGAACAGGGGAACACTGAAGCTTTCTTT
>.|TRBV5-1|.|TRBJ2-7
CASTQQDPPEQYF
TGCGCCAGCACTCAACAGGACCCCCCGGAGCAGTACTTC